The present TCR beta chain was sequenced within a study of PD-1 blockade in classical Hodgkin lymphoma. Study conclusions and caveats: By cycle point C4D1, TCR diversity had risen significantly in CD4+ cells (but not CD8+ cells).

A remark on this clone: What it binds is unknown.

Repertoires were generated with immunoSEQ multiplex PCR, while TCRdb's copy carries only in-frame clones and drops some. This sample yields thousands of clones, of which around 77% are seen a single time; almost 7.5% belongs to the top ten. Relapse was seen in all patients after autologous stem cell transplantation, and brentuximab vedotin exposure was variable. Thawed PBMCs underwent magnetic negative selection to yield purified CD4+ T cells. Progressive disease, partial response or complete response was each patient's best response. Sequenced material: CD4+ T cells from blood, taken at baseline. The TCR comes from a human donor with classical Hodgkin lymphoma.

The DNA of the CDR3 is TGTGCCAGCAGTGTGTTGGTGGATACGCAGTATTTT. Amino acid sequence: CASSVLVDTQYF. The V and J genes are TRBV2 and TRBJ2-3; D is unresolved. The CDR3 loop spans 12 amino acids. Germline V gives CDR1 SNHLY, CDR2 FYNNEI. Trimming stripped 4 bases from V and 6 bases from J, with 8 bases between.